This TCR beta chain appears in the sequencing data of a study of CD8 T cells in ankylosing spondylitis. This clonotype occurred many times. Its target is unknown. The CDR3 runs 12 residues. V was shortened by 10 bases and J by 4 bases, with 13 bases between the two germline ends. Germline V CDR1 and CDR2: ENHRY, SYGVKD. Overall study results and limits: What appeared characteristic of ankylosing spondylitis blood was a TCR beta motif of fewer than ten highly homologous variants.

TCRdb re-analysed the 5' RACE reads in MiXCR, keeping a single row per CDR3 protein. The sample shows 750,000 to 850,000 distinct CDR3 sequences, about 12% of them seen only once. This sequence was found in a male donor with ankylosing spondylitis. The chain has TRBV10-3 and TRBJ2-5, with D tentatively TRBD2 (6 bases). Specimen: blood, either unsorted or a sorted T cell fraction (not recorded which). The CDR3 reads CATGGLPETQYF. The CDR3 DNA reads TGTGCCACCGGGGGACTGCCAGAGACCCAGTACTTC.